This passage covers 8 T cell receptor beta chains from one sample sequenced in a study of T cell responses to AZD1222 COVID-19 vaccine. Some clones are missing from TCRdb's copy, which holds only in-frame ones; the method was immunoSEQ multiplex PCR. This sample has 95,000 or so clones, with over 75% found just once. Sequencing used peripheral blood, obtained on day 0 of AZD1222 vaccination. These receptors originate from an adult in good health.

This chain connects TRBV7-2 to TRBJ2-7; TRBD1 matches at 8 bases. CDR3 length: 14 amino acids. Looked up from germline, CDR1 is SGHTA and CDR2 is FQGNSA. The J segment lost 4 bases and the V segment lost 5 bases, leaving 7 bases of the junction unmatched. CDR3 sequence (DNA): TGTGCCAGCAGCCGGTCCCGGGACAGGTACGAGCAGTACTTC. The encoded protein is CASSRSRDRYEQYF.

V and J are TRBV6-2 or TRBV6-3 and TRBJ2-2; TRBD1 matches at 7 bases. V was clipped by 5 bases and J by 5 bases; unmatched bases: 14. This CDR3 has 17 residues. Per germline, CDR1 MNHEY and CDR2 SVGEGT. The CDR3 region is CASSPPWNRGGTGELFF. The DNA of the CDR3 is TGTGCCAGCAGTCCACCGTGGAACAGGGGTGGGACCGGGGAGCTGTTTTTT.

The V gene is TRBV18, the J gene TRBJ1-3; 9 bases agree with TRBD1. Germline assignment: CDR1 KGHSH and CDR2 LQKENI. The CDR3 has 16 amino acids. V was clipped by 3 bases and J by 5 bases; unmatched bases: 8. CDR3 nucleotides: TGTGCCAGCTCACCCGACGGGACAGGGAGAAGAAACACCATATATTTT. Translated: CASSPDGTGRRNTIYF.

The V gene is TRBV6-5, the J gene TRBJ2-7, with D perhaps matching TRBD2 (6 bases). This CDR3 has 15 amino acids. Looked up from germline, CDR1 is MNHEY and CDR2 is SVGAGI. Trimming removed 5 bases from V and 0 bases from J, with 14 bases in between. The CDR3 loop reads CASSPESGGSYEQYF. Here the CDR3 DNA reads TGTGCCAGCAGTCCAGAGTCCGGGGGCTCCTACGAGCAGTACTTC.

This clone was seen only once. The rearrangement links TRBV28 to TRBJ2-5; weak D call: TRBD2 (6 bases). CDR1 and CDR2 (germline): MDHEN, SYDVKM. V was trimmed by 6 bases and J by 2 bases, leaving 10 bases between them. The CDR3 covers 13 residues. CDR3 sequence (DNA): TGTGCCAGCAGCACCGGGGGACAAGAGACCCAGTACTTC. It yields the protein CASSTGGQETQYF.

The V and J genes are TRBV6-6 and TRBJ1-1; tentatively, D is TRBD1 (6 bases). Germline V gene sequence: CDR1 MNHNY, CDR2 SVGAGI (reference sequence). This CDR3 region has 16 residues. Trimming pared 7 bases from V and 11 bases from J, leaving 29 bases between. CDR3 coding DNA: TGTGCCAGCACCTACCCCCAGGGGCAAGACCTTGGCGGCGCTTTCTTT. It specifies CASTYPQGQDLGGAFF.

The chain joins TRBV19 to TRBJ2-7; D is undetermined. This CDR3 contains 13 residues. Germline V CDR1 and CDR2: LNHDA, SQIVND (reference sequence). The V end was cut by 2 bases, the J end by 2 bases, with 7 bases between. CDR3 sequence reads: CASSINPPYEQYF. The CDR3 DNA reads as TGTGCCAGTAGTATAAATCCCCCCTACGAGCAGTACTTC.

This chain joins TRBV4-3 and TRBJ1-2; no definite D call. The length of the CDR3 is 15 residues. Between the trimmed V and J ends, which lost 1 base and 8 bases, there was a span of 17 bases. Germline V gene sequence: CDR1 LGHNA, CDR2 YSLEER. The CDR3 DNA reads as TGCGCCAGCAGCCAAGGCCCAGGCTCATCAGAGGGCTACACCTTC. Translation gives CASSQGPGSSEGYTF.